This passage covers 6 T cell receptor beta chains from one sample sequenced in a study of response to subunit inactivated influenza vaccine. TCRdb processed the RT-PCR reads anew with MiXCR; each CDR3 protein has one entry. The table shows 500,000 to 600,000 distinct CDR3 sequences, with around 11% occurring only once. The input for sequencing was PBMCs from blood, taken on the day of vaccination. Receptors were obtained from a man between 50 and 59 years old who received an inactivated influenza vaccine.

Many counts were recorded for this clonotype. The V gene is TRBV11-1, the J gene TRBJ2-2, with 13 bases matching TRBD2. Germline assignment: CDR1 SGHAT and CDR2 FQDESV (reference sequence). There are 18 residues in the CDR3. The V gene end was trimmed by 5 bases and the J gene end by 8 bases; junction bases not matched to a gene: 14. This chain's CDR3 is CASSPPGLAGRIAGELFF. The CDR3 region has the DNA TGTGCCAGCAGCCCCCCGGGACTAGCGGGGAGGATTGCGGGGGAGCTGTTTTTT. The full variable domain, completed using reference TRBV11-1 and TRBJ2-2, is EAEVAQSPRYKITEKSQAVAFWCDPISGHATLYWYRQILGQGPELLVQFQDESVVDDSQLPKDRFSAERLKGVDSTLKIQPAELGDSAMYLCASSPPGLAGRIAGELFFGEGSRLTVL.

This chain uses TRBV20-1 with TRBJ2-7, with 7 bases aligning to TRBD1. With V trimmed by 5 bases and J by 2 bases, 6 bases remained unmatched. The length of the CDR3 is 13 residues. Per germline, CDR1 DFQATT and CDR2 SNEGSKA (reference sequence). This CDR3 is CSAWGQRTYEQYF. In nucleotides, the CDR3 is TGCAGTGCTTGGGGACAGAGGACCTACGAGCAGTACTTC.

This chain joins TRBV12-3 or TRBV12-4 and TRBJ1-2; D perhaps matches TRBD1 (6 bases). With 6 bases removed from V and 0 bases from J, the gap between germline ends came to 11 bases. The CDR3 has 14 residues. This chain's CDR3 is CASSHRAANYGYTF. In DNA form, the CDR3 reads TGTGCCAGCAGCCACAGGGCCGCTAACTATGGCTACACCTTC.

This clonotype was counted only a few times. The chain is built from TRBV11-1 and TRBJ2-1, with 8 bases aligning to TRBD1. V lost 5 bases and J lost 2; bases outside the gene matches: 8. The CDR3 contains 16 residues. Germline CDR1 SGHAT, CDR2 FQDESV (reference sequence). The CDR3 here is CASSPPSTGAYNEQFF. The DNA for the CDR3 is TGTGCCAGCAGCCCCCCTTCGACAGGGGCCTACAATGAGCAGTTCTTC.

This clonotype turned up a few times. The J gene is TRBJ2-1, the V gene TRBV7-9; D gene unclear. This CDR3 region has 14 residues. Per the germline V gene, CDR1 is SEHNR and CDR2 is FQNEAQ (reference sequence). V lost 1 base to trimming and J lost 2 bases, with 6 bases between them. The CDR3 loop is CASSLGSAYNEQFF. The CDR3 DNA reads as TGTGCCAGCAGCTTAGGATCAGCCTACAATGAGCAGTTCTTC.

The CDR3 bases are TGTGCCAGCAGTTACATTAGGGGAGAAGCGAACACTGAAGCTTTCTTT. Amino acids: CASSYIRGEANTEAFF. The V call is TRBV6-5, the J call TRBJ1-1; a weak D match, TRBD1 (5 bases). The CDR3 has 16 residues. Germline CDR1 and CDR2: MNHEY and SVGAGI. Between the trimmed V and J ends, which lost 2 bases and 1 base, there was a span of 14 bases.